A selection of T cell receptor beta chains follows, all from one sample in a study of regulatory T cells in long-lasting Graves disease. One entry per CDR3 protein results from TCRdb running MiXCR on the multiplex PCR reads. The sample holds about 540,000 distinct CDR3 sequences, approximately 13% seen once. These records were also assigned to another study, of T cells in Graves' hyperthyroidism and ophthalmopathy.

Sequencing used peripheral blood mononuclear cells (PBMCs), obtained at new diagnosis, from a patient treated with antithyroid drugs. The receptors were gathered from a man in his thirties or forties with Graves disease. CDR3s leave out the opening cysteine and the closing phenylalanine or tryptophan. The order of the fields is V gene, J gene, clone size, CDR3 length, CDR3 protein. A row's size may be missing; if present it is once, few, many or a size class.

TRBV10-3	TRBJ1-2	few	12	AISYLGTGTGYT
TRBV6-1	TRBJ2-7	many	11	ASAERTTYEQY
TRBV13	TRBJ2-1	.	10	ASSLDAGGEF
TRBV5-1	TRBJ2-1	few	14	ASSLEVGGAYNEQF
TRBV12-5	TRBJ1-1	many	12	ASGDSGVPAEAF
TRBV7-8	TRBJ2-7	many	14	ASSLFAPSSSYEQY
TRBV11-2	TRBJ2-7	few	15	ASSLVVAGGSSYEQY
TRBV19	TRBJ1-1	.	13	ASRLSGVSNTEAF
TRBV20-1	TRBJ2-7	many	12	SARGGQTSYEQY
TRBV5-8	TRBJ1-5	few	12	ASSLWAENQPQH
TRBV20-1	TRBJ2-7	many	12	SARVWLAAYEQY
TRBV27	TRBJ2-7	few	12	ASSLWTGSYEQY
TRBV2	TRBJ2-5	many	11	ASSRTAQETQY
TRBV19	TRBJ1-5	few	11	ASRLTVGQPQH
TRBV27	TRBJ1-1	many	12	ASSLTSSNTEAF
TRBV29-1	TRBJ2-7	many	12	SVISGRSSYEQY
TRBV9	TRBJ2-7	few	13	ASSPSPRGYYEQY
TRBV2	TRBJ2-1	few	13	ASARLAGFYNEQF
TRBV29-1	TRBJ2-7	many	9	SVARSYEQY
TRBV13	TRBJ2-5	.	13	ASSFRGDGSSTQY
TRBV4-1	TRBJ2-5	.	14	ASSQDRTRGQETQY
TRBV5-6	TRBJ2-3	many	13	ASSFSGRFADTQY
TRBV12-3/TRBV12-4	TRBJ1-2	many	13	ASSLTGAANYGYT
TRBV19	TRBJ2-1	few	13	ASSGRDYRYNEQF
TRBV18	TRBJ2-3	.	12	ASSARTDTDTQY
TRBV30	TRBJ1-1	many	11	AWSVGENTEAF
TRBV19	TRBJ2-3	.	14	ASSIAGGTGTDTQY
TRBV4-1	TRBJ2-7	.	14	ASSQPFSGRGYEQY
TRBV5-1	TRBJ2-3	many	14	ASSLEELVSTDTQY
TRBV27	TRBJ2-2	.	12	APVSGSNTGELF
TRBV4-1	TRBJ2-3	few	12	ASSRRADTDTQY
TRBV29-1	TRBJ1-1	many	9	SVEKGRGAF
TRBV10-3	TRBJ2-7	many	12	AISDQREGSEQY
TRBV20-1	TRBJ1-3	.	11	TRGADSGNTIY
TRBV20-1	TRBJ2-3	many	12	SASSGTSTDTQY
TRBV29-1	TRBJ2-1	many	11	SLEGTDYNEQF
TRBV5-1	TRBJ2-3	few	14	ASTPTWDRGTDTQY
TRBV7-9	TRBJ2-1	many	11	ASSATAYNEQF
TRBV20-1	TRBJ2-7	.	12	SALPGTGHYEQY
TRBV7-9	TRBJ2-7	many	14	ASSKREVTSGDEQY
TRBV10-2	TRBJ2-3	many	10	ASSRPADTQY
TRBV20-1	TRBJ2-5	few	13	SASPASGYRETQY
TRBV11-2	TRBJ2-7	many	13	ASSLGSVYRYEQY
TRBV18	TRBJ1-5	few	12	ASSSRQVGQPQH
TRBV6-1	TRBJ1-2	many	12	ASSDLGTGAGYT
TRBV6-1	TRBJ2-2	many	14	ASTHGQGANTGELF